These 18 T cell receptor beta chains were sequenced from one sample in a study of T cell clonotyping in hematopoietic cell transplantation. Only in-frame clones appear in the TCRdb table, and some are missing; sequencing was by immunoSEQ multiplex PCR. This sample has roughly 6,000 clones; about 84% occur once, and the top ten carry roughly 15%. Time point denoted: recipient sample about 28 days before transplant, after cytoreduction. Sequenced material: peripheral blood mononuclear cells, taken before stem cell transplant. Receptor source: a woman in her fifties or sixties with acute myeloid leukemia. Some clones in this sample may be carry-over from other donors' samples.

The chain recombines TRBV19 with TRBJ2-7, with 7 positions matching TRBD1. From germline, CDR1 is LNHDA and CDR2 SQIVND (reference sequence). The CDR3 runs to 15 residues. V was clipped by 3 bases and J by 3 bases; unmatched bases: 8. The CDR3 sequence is CASSMGSGGFYEQYF. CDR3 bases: TGTGCCAGTAGTATGGGGTCAGGGGGATTCTACGAGCAGTACTTC.

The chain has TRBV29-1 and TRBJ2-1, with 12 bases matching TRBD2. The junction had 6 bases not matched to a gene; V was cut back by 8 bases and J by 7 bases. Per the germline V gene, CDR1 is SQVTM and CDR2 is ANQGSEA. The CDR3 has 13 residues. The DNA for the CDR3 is TGCAGCTTCGTACTAGCGGGAGGTAATGAGCAGTTCTTC. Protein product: CSFVLAGGNEQFF.

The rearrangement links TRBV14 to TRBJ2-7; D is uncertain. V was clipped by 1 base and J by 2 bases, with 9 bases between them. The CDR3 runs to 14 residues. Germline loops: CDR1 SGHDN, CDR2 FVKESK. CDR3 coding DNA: TGTGCCAGCAGCCAAGGACTTAGGGCCTACGAGCAGTACTTC. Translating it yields CASSQGLRAYEQYF.

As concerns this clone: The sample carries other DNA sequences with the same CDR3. CDR3 residues: CASSVEGGPQHF. As DNA, the CDR3 is TGTGCCAGCAGCGTAGAGGGCGGGCCCCAGCATTTT. The chain is built from TRBV9 and TRBJ1-5, with unresolved D. The CDR3 has 12 residues. CDR1 is SGDLS and CDR2 is YYNGEE in the germline V gene. Trimming left V 0 bases short and J 9 bases short, with 7 bases between. The whole variable domain, remainder taken from reference TRBV9 and TRBJ1-5, is DSGVTQTPKHLITATGQRVTLRCSPRSGDLSVYWYQQSLDQGLQFLIQYYNGEERAKGNILERFSAQQFPDLHSELNLSSLELGDSALYFCASSVEGGPQHFGDGTRLSIL.

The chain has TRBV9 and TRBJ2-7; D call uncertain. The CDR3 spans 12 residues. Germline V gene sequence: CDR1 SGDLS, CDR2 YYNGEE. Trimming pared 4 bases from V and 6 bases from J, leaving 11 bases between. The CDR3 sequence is CASSRAVGEQYF. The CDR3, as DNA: TGTGCCAGCAGCCGGGCCGTGGGCGAGCAGTACTTC.

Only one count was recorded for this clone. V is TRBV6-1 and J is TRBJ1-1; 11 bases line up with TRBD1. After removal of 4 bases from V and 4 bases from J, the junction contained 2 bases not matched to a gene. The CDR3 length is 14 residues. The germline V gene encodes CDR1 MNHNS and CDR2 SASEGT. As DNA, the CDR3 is TGTGCCAGCAGTGTGGGGACAGGGGGCACTGAAGCTTTCTTT. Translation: CASSVGTGGTEAFF.

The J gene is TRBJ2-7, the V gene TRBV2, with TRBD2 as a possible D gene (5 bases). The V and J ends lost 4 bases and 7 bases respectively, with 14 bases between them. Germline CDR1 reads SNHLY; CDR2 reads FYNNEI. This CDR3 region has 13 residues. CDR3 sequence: CASSGTDLGEQYF. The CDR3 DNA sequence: TGTGCCAGCAGTGGGACGGACTTGGGGGAGCAGTACTTC.

The CDR3 DNA follows: TGTGCCGGACGGGAGAGGACAGGGGGCCCCTCGAACACCGGGGAGCTGTTTTTT. It specifies CAGRERTGGPSNTGELFF. The gene calls are TRBV7-9 and TRBJ2-2; 11 nucleotides agree with TRBD1. V lost 11 bases and J lost 0; bases outside the gene matches: 14. The CDR3 length is 18 residues. Germline loops: CDR1 SEHNR, CDR2 FQNEAQ (reference sequence).

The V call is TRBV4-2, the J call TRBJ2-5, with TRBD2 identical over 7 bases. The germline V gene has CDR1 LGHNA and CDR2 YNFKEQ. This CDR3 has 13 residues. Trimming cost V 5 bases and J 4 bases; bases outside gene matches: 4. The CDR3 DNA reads TGTGCCAGCAGCTTAACGGGGGGAGAGACCCAGTACTTC. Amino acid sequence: CASSLTGGETQYF.

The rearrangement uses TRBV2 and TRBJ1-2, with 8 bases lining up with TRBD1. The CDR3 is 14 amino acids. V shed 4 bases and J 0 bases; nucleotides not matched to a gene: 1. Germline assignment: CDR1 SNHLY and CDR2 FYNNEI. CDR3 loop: CASSGTGPNYGYTF. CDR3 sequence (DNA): TGTGCCAGCAGTGGGACAGGGCCTAACTATGGCTACACCTTC. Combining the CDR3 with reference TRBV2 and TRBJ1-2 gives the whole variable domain EPEVTQTPSHQVTQMGQEVILRCVPISNHLYFYWYRQILGQKVEFLVSFYNNEISEKSEIFDDQFSVERPDGSNFTLKIRSTKLEDSAMYFCASSGTGPNYGYTFGSGTRLTVV.

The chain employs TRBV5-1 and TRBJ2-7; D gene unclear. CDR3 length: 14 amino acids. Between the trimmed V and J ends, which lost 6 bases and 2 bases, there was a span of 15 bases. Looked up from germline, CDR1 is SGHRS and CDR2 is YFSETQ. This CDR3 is CASKTDTAPYEQYF. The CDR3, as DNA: TGCGCCAGCAAGACCGACACGGCCCCCTACGAGCAGTACTTC.

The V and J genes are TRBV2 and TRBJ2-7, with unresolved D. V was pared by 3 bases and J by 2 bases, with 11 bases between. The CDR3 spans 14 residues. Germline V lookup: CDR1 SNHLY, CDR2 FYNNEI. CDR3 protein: CASSEGIIPYEQYF. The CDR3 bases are TGTGCCAGCAGTGAGGGGATAATCCCCTACGAGCAGTACTTC.

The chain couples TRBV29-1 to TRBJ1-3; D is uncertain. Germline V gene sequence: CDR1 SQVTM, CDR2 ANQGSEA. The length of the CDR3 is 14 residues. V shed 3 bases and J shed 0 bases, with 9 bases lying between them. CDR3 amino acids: CSVDRRSSGNTIYF. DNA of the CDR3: TGCAGCGTTGATAGGCGCTCCTCTGGAAACACCATATATTTT.

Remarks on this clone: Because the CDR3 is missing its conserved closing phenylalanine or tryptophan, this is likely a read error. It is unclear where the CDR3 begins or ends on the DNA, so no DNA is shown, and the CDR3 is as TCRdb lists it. This CDR3 reads CASKGTGRDS. The chain has TRBV10-1 and TRBJ2-2; the table's D gene call, TRBD1, was not cross checked with the DNA. Germline-derived CDR1 and CDR2 are WNHNN and SYGVQD (reference sequence). Termini included, the CDR3 measures 10 amino acids.

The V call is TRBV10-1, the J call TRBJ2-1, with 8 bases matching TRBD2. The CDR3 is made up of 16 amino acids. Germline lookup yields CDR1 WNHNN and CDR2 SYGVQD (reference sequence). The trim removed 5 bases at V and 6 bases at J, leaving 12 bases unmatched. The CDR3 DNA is TGCGCCAGCAGTCGGACTGGAGCGGGAGCTTTCAATGAGCAGTTCTTC. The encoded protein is CASSRTGAGAFNEQFF.

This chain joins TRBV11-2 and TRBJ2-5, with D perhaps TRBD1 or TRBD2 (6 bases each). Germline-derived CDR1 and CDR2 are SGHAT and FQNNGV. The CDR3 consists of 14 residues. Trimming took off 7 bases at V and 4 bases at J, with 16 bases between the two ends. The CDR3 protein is CASIGGGAGETQYF. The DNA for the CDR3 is TGTGCCAGCATTGGGGGCGGGGCGGGAGAGACCCAGTACTTC.

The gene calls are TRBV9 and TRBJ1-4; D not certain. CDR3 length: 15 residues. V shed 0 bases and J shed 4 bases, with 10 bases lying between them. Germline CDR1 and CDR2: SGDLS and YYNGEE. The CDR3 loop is CASSVGGRRNEKLFF. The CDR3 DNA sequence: TGTGCCAGCAGCGTAGGAGGGCGCCGTAATGAAAAACTGTTTTTT.

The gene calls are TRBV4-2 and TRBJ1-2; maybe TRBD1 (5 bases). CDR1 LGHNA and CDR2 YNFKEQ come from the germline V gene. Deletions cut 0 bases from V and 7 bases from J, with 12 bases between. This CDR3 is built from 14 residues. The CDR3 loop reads CASSQEGGILGYTF. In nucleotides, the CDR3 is TGTGCCAGCAGCCAAGAGGGGGGGATCCTTGGCTACACCTTC.